This T cell receptor beta chain was captured in a study of cytomegalovirus exposure and HLA in healthy donors. Study conclusions and caveats: Fewer N-insertions (relative to the roughly 720-donor mean) were reportedly seen in an Asian-associated ancestry cluster in a later analysis.

Use of 60 Vbeta and 13 Jbeta primers characterized the PCR. Method: immunoSEQ multiplex PCR; TCRdb's copy keeps in-frame clones and lacks some. The table lists 130,000 to 150,000 clones, under 90% of them singletons. Comments on this clone: Its antigen is as yet unknown.

The CDR3 is 14 residues long. Germline CDR1 is MGHDK and CDR2 is SYGVNS. Trimming removed 2 bases from V and 0 bases from J, with 7 bases in between. V usage is TRBV25-1 and J usage is TRBJ1-1, with D uncertain. The receptor comes from a man aged 35-49 years in good health and CMV-seronegative. Material for sequencing was PBMCs. Here the CDR3 reads CASSEGRMNTEAFF. The CDR3 coding sequence is TGTGCCAGCAGTGAAGGGCGCATGAACACTGAAGCTTTCTTT.